Presented here are 13 T cell receptor beta chains from one specimen sequenced in a study of cytomegalovirus exposure and HLA in healthy donors. The PCR ran on 60 Vbeta and 13 Jbeta primers. The method was immunoSEQ multiplex PCR; TCRdb's version includes in-frame clones alone and lacks a portion of them. The table lists about 160,000 clones, roughly 84% of them singletons. Sequencing was done on a sample of PBMCs. These receptors all come from a man in his forties or fifties in good health and CMV-seropositive.

The chain carries TRBV5-6 and TRBJ2-5, with D possibly being TRBD1 (5 bases). V was trimmed by 0 bases and J by 5 bases, leaving 14 bases between them. Germline-derived CDR1 and CDR2 are SGHDT and YYEEEE. CDR3 size: 15 residues. CDR3 region: CASSLVQGKGETQYF. The CDR3 DNA sequence: TGTGCCAGCAGCTTGGTGCAGGGTAAGGGGGAGACCCAGTACTTC.

The rearrangement joins TRBV5-1 to TRBJ2-3, with TRBD1 matching over 9 bases. This CDR3 is built from 15 residues. The V segment lost 4 bases and the J segment 2 bases; nucleotides outside the gene matches: 5. Germline lookup yields CDR1 SGHRS and CDR2 YFSETQ. The CDR3 spells CASSPGQGLTDTQYF. The CDR3 bases are TGCGCCAGCAGCCCGGGACAGGGTCTCACAGATACGCAGTATTTT.

This rearrangement joins TRBV11-2 to TRBJ2-7; maybe TRBD1 (8 bases). CDR1 SGHAT and CDR2 FQNNGV come from the germline V gene. This CDR3 comprises 15 residues. Deletions cut 4 bases from V and 4 bases from J, with 17 bases between. CDR3 DNA: TGTGCCAGCAGCTCCTGGACAGGGAGGGAGTACGAGCAGTACTTC. Translating gives CASSSWTGREYEQYF.

This clone has only a few counts. The chain is built from TRBV19 and TRBJ1-2, with D tentatively TRBD1 (6 bases). Trimming stripped 1 base from V and 8 bases from J, with 11 bases between. Germline values: CDR1 LNHDA, CDR2 SQIVND (reference sequence). The CDR3 is 13 residues long. CDR3 sequence (DNA): TGTGCCAGTAGTATAGGACAGGAGAACGGCTACACCTTC. Translated, it gives CASSIGQENGYTF.

The genes are TRBV27 and TRBJ2-1; 10 nucleotides align to TRBD1. The germline V gene encodes CDR1 MNHEY and CDR2 SMNVEV (reference sequence). V lost 5 bases, J lost 9 bases, and 7 bases stayed unmatched. The CDR3 is 14 amino acids. The CDR3 loop reads CASSTWTGGFEQFF. The CDR3 DNA sequence: TGTGCCAGCAGTACTTGGACAGGGGGATTTGAGCAGTTCTTC.

The chain combines TRBV6-5 with TRBJ1-2, with unresolved D. CDR1 and CDR2 (germline): MNHEY, SVGAGI. CDR3 size: 14 residues. Trimming cost V 0 bases and J 8 bases, with 13 bases left between them. The CDR3 nucleotides are TGTGCCAGCAGTTACTCTTCTCCCCGCTACGGCTACACCTTC. Translating gives CASSYSSPRYGYTF.

The V and J genes are TRBV9 and TRBJ2-5, with D possibly matching TRBD2 (7 bases). The CDR3 loop spans 15 amino acids. V shed 3 bases and J shed 4 bases, with 16 bases lying between them. In germline, CDR1 is SGDLS, CDR2 YYNGEE. The CDR3 spells CASSGGGGGGETQYF. CDR3 nucleotides: TGTGCCAGCAGCGGGGGGGGCGGGGGCGGAGAGACCCAGTACTTC.

The gene calls are TRBV5-6 and TRBJ1-2; 8 positions agree with TRBD1. Trimming took 0 bases from V and 6 from J; bases not matched to a gene: 13. The germline V gene has CDR1 SGHDT and CDR2 YYEEEE. This CDR3 is 17 amino acids long. CDR3 DNA: TGTGCCAGCAGCTTGGGGATAGCAGGGGGCTTCAAAGATGGCTACACCTTC. Its protein is CASSLGIAGGFKDGYTF. Filled out from reference TRBV5-6 and TRBJ1-2, the complete variable domain reads DAGVTQSPTHLIKTRGQQVTLRCSPKSGHDTVSWYQQALGQGPQFIFQYYEEEERQRGNFPDRFSGHQFPNYSSELNVNALLLGDSALYLCASSLGIAGGFKDGYTFGSGTRLTVV.

J is TRBJ1-2 and V is TRBV6-4, with unresolved D. Trimming cost V 2 bases and J 7 bases, with 14 bases left between them. In germline, CDR1 is MRHNA, CDR2 SNTAGT. This CDR3 contains 14 residues. CDR3 loop: CASSDPPAVTGYTF. CDR3 coding DNA: TGTGCCAGCAGTGACCCACCCGCGGTGACTGGCTACACCTTC.

V gene TRBV5-1 combines with J gene TRBJ2-3; D may be TRBD2 (6 bases). The CDR3 length is 16 residues. Trimming left V 5 bases short and J 0 bases short, with 16 bases between. Germline CDR1 reads SGHRS; CDR2 reads YFSETQ. CDR3 DNA sequence: TGCGCCAGCAGGACAGCCCCTAGCGCTAGCACAGATACGCAGTATTTT. Protein sequence: CASRTAPSASTDTQYF. The full variable domain, completed using reference TRBV5-1 and TRBJ2-3, is KAGVTQTPRYLIKTRGQQVTLSCSPISGHRSVSWYQQTPGQGLQFLFEYFSETQRNKGNFPGRFSGRQFSNSRSEMNVSTLELGDSALYLCASRTAPSASTDTQYFGPGTRLTVL.

The rearrangement links TRBV10-2 to TRBJ2-7; 7 bases are shared with TRBD1. CDR3 length equals 15 residues. Germline CDR1 reads WSHSY; CDR2 reads SAAADI. Germline trimming cut 0 bases from V and 0 bases from J; bases unmatched to any gene: 2. CDR3 nucleotide sequence: TGCGCCAGCAGTGAGTCTGGACAGGTCTCCTACGAGCAGTACTTC. Amino acids: CASSESGQVSYEQYF.

The chain has TRBV19 and TRBJ2-1; TRBD1 aligns across 7 bases. CDR1 and CDR2 from the germline V gene are LNHDA and SQIVND (reference sequence). With 1 base clipped from V and 7 bases from J, the junction kept 13 bases outside the gene matches. The CDR3 loop spans 17 amino acids. CDR3 DNA sequence: TGTGCCAGTAGTATAGGGCAGGTAGGGACAGTCCCTAATGAGCAGTTCTTC. This gives the protein CASSIGQVGTVPNEQFF. The complete variable domain, with remaining parts taken from reference TRBV19 and TRBJ2-1, reads DGGITQSPKYLFRKEGQNVTLSCEQNLNHDAMYWYRQDPGQGLRLIYYSQIVNDFQKGDIAEGYSVSREKKESFPLTVTSAQKNPTAFYLCASSIGQVGTVPNEQFFGPGTRLTVL.

The chain employs TRBV6-6 and TRBJ1-2, with a tentative D call TRBD1 (5 bases). This CDR3 is built from 16 residues. Per the germline V gene, CDR1 is MNHNY and CDR2 is SVGAGI (reference sequence). V lost 6 bases, J lost 7 bases, and 24 bases lay in between. The CDR3 DNA sequence: TGTGCCAGCAGGGCAGGTGGGACGGGCTCTAGCGGTGGCTACACCTTC. It is translated as CASRAGGTGSSGGYTF.